This T cell receptor (beta chain) is drawn from a study of beta chain features in type 1 diabetes (dated by TCRdb to 2017 to 2018). Regarding the research as a whole: Patients and healthy donors did not differ in mean age, gender distribution, total cell number or subset yield. A total of around 100 million sorted cells were examined across all samples, and RNA yield correlated strongly with the number of cells per subset. The study compared the TCRB repertoires of sorted circulating CD4+ T cell subsets in recently diagnosed type 1 diabetes patients with those in matched healthy donors. Whereas all 30 or so donors provided naive and central memory subsets, regulatory and stem cell-like memory subsets were isolated from just 8 patients and roughly eight healthy donors.

Summary of the overall study and its limitations: The naive, central memory and regulatory TCRB repertoires appeared to resemble one another more closely among patients than among healthy donors. Because small numbers of individuals were included in the HLA sub-analyses, any influence of HLA type on TCRB rearrangement was left unresolved. At VDJ recombination sites, patients with type 1 diabetes made fewer insertions and deleted more nucleotides, a pattern implying thymic rearrangement abnormalities. Because cDNA rather than genomic DNA was sequenced, highly expressing activated cells could have been over-represented, although no difference in activation and CD3 levels was found between groups. Shorter templates might be favored by PCR, yet because patient and control samples were amplified and corrected together, any such skew would affect both groups equally. Type 1 diabetes patients showed a moderate but significant shortening of TCRB CDR3 length in all four CD4+ subsets.

From each donor, a single peripheral blood sample of about 110 mL on average was drawn into heparinised tubes. Using a panel that included CD45RO, CCR7, CD25, CD127, CD95 and CD27, naive, central memory, regulatory and stem cell-like memory CD4+ T cells were sorted on a BD FACSAria II. Every sorted population had a purity above 95%. PBMCs were separated immediately by Lymphoprep density gradient centrifugation and were stained directly, without being cultured. To minimize batch effects, samples were stained and sorted in pairs, one healthy donor with one patient per experiment. CDR1 and CDR2 are drawn from the germline V gene (reference sequence): GTSNPN, SVGIG. The CDR3, from cysteine to phenylalanine, totals 13 residues. Only the CDR3 region is kept as DNA, spanning 39 bases read in frame from base 1. Cut back by 0 bases and 1 base, the V and J ends lie 6 bases apart. The entire isolated RNA was reverse transcribed using the High Capacity cDNA Reverse Transcription Kit, and thus expressed TCRB transcripts were sequenced. Naive, central memory and regulatory T cell samples underwent deep immunoSEQ sequencing, averaging around 3.7 million total reads per sample. Sorted cells were lysed in RLT buffer and RNA was extracted with DNase-treated RNeasy Micro or Mini kits, depending on cell number. To prevent cross-contamination, each cell subset was processed individually, whereas patient and healthy donor samples were processed jointly. TCRB sequences were amplified from cDNA with the immunoSEQ multiplex PCR, producing 87-bp fragments spanning the CDR3 region. Sequencing of the amplicons was done on the Illumina HiSeq platform. The authors' pipeline ran thus. PCR bias was corrected computationally using synthetic template baselines, and reads within Hamming distance 2 were collapsed, with unmergeable singletons discarded. By aligning reads against IMGT, V, D and J genes, CDR3 length, and insertions or deletions at six rearrangement sites were assigned. Within each subset, clonotype counts were normalized to the number of sorted cells before true diversity and Gini coefficients were calculated with the tcR R package. Repertoire sharing was quantified using the overlap coefficient calculated on TCRB nucleotide sequences. Out-of-frame TCRB sequences from naive cells were analyzed as a proxy for the pre-selection repertoire. The source is immuneACCESS, and TCRdb retained only in-frame sequences with V and J called. Part of the clones is not carried over; for the studies checked, unresolved V genes explain less than half of this, and the remainder is unexplained. The V and J calls and the clone size are those of that table, but D and trimming were determined from the DNA. The sample data list 640,000 or so clones, and roughly an eighth of these were observed just once. The top ten hold 0.02% to 0.025% of the sample.

Comments on this clone: This clone's antigen is unknown. Per-base qualities were not stored, and no clone one base away is much larger. In the same sample, other DNA sequences code for this CDR3.

The source is a man between 18 and 29 years old with type 1 diabetes. Sequenced material: naive CD4+ T cells from blood. The label giving this sample's cell subset or site can be read as: true naive CD4+ T cells. The sequence joins TRBV30 to TRBJ1-1, with the D gene too uncertain to name. DNA sequence: TGTGCCTGGAGTGTGCAGTCGAACACTGAAGCTTTCTTT. This encodes CAWSVQSNTEAFF.